A single sample is the source of the 17 T cell receptor beta chains below, sequenced in a study of T cells after yellow fever vaccination. TCRdb fed the 5' RACE reads into MiXCR, producing one record per CDR3 protein. The sample includes hundreds of thousands of distinct CDR3 sequences, 3% to 4.5% of them seen just once. The starting material was PBMCs, obtained on the day of the yellow fever booster vaccination. Receptor source: a man between 18 and 29 years old who received the YFV17D yellow fever vaccine.

This clonotype was seen ten or more times. The rearrangement uses TRBV7-6 and TRBJ1-4, with 7 nucleotides matching TRBD1. The CDR3 has 15 amino acids. The J segment lost 4 bases and the V segment lost 2 bases, leaving 4 bases of the junction unmatched. The germline gives CDR1 SGHVS, CDR2 FNYEAQ. CDR3 residues: CASSLQGGYNEKLFF. The CDR3 DNA is TGTGCCAGCAGCTTACAGGGGGGATATAATGAAAAACTGTTTTTT.

The sample holds many counts of this clonotype. The J gene is TRBJ2-7, the V gene TRBV4-1, with D unclear. V lost 3 bases and J lost 5, with 14 bases in between. The length of the CDR3 is 14 residues. Germline V gene lookup returns CDR1 MGHRA and CDR2 YSYEKL. Written as DNA, the CDR3 is TGCGCCAGCAGCCACTGGGGAAGGAAGAACGAGCAGTACTTC. It specifies CASSHWGRKNEQYF.

This clonotype was seen many times. V usage is TRBV7-3 and J usage is TRBJ2-1, with TRBD1 matching over 7 bases. V was clipped by 2 bases and J by 7 bases; unmatched bases: 8. The CDR3 runs 15 residues. The V gene's germline CDR1 is SGHTA and CDR2 FQGTGA. This CDR3 is CASSLAAGGFNEQFF. The CDR3, as DNA: TGTGCCAGCAGCTTAGCCGCAGGGGGTTTTAATGAGCAGTTCTTC.

This clonotype appeared many times. The chain combines TRBV4-2 with TRBJ1-2; 10 bases are shared with TRBD1. The V and J ends lost 4 bases and 5 bases, in that order; junction bases with no gene match: 7. Germline lookup yields CDR1 LGHNA and CDR2 YNFKEQ. The CDR3 extends over 15 amino acids. As DNA, the CDR3 is TGTGCCAGCAGCCGAGACAGGGGGCGCGGGTATGGCTACACCTTC. It translates to CASSRDRGRGYGYTF.

The chain combines TRBV7-2 with TRBJ2-7, with D tentatively TRBD1 or TRBD2 (5 bases each). V gave up 1 base and J gave up 3 bases, with 16 bases separating them. CDR1 and CDR2 from the germline V gene are SGHTA and FQGNSA. The CDR3 contains 16 residues. The DNA for the CDR3 is TGTGCCAGCAGCTTAGTTGGTACGAGGGGTGGCTACGAGCAGTACTTC. This gives the protein CASSLVGTRGGYEQYF.

This rearrangement joins TRBV7-3 to TRBJ1-3, with 12 nucleotides matching TRBD1. This CDR3 comprises 18 residues. The V and J ends lost 5 bases and 2 bases, in that order; junction bases with no gene match: 10. Germline V gives CDR1 SGHTA, CDR2 FQGTGA. In nucleotides, the CDR3 is TGTGCCAGCAGCCCGAACCCGGGACAGGGGGCCGCTGGAAACACCATATATTTT. Its protein is CASSPNPGQGAAGNTIYF.

This clonotype was recorded at least ten times. V and J are TRBV5-1 and TRBJ1-2, with D hard to call. Germline V lookup: CDR1 SGHRS, CDR2 YFSETQ. With 3 bases removed from V and 1 base from J, the gap between germline ends came to 16 bases. The CDR3 loop spans 16 amino acids. The CDR3 DNA follows: TGCGCCAGCAGCTCCGGCAAAGGGCTAGATAACTATGGCTACACCTTC. Residues: CASSSGKGLDNYGYTF.

The chain carries TRBV7-3 and TRBJ1-5; 7 bases match TRBD1. The germline V gene encodes CDR1 SGHTA and CDR2 FQGTGA. The V segment lost 10 bases and the J segment 6 bases; nucleotides outside the gene matches: 12. The CDR3 has 14 amino acids. The DNA of the CDR3 is TGTGCCACCCCACGGAGGGGGCGATGTCAGCCCCAGCATTTT. Translation gives CATPRRGRCQPQHF.

The sample holds many counts of this clonotype. The J gene is TRBJ2-4, the V gene TRBV20-1, with D hard to call. The V and J ends lost 6 bases and 0 bases respectively, with 15 bases between them. Germline CDR1 and CDR2: DFQATT and SNEGSKA (reference sequence). This CDR3 has 15 residues. CDR3 loop: CSATRISLAKNIQYF. The CDR3 coding sequence is TGCAGTGCAACACGTATTAGCCTAGCCAAAAACATTCAGTACTTC.

This clonotype has a handful of counts. The chain has TRBV29-1 and TRBJ1-1; D is unresolved. Germline assignment: CDR1 SQVTM and CDR2 ANQGSEA. V lost 2 bases, J lost 5 bases, and 12 bases lay in between. The CDR3 totals 13 residues. In DNA, the CDR3 is TGCAGCGTTGAAACCGCGGTGGGGACTGAAGCTTTCTTT. It codes for CSVETAVGTEAFF.

This clonotype turned up a few times. The chain uses TRBV20-1 and TRBJ2-1; D is undetermined. V was clipped by 2 bases and J by 3 bases, with 17 bases between them. Germline V gene data show CDR1 as DFQATT and CDR2 as SNEGSKA (reference sequence). The CDR3 has 16 residues. The CDR3 DNA reads TGCAGTGCTAGACCCAGAAACCCGCGGCGCTACAATGAGCAGTTCTTC. Translated: CSARPRNPRRYNEQFF.

This clonotype was counted ten times or more. The chain joins TRBV7-3 to TRBJ2-3, with 12 bases that match TRBD2. The germline CDR1 and CDR2 sequences are SGHTA and FQGTGA. CDR3 size: 17 residues. Trimming at V came to 4 bases and at J to 1 base, leaving 6 bases not matched to a gene. CDR3 sequence (DNA): TGTGCCAGCAGCTCGCGACTAGCGGGGGACCGCACAGATACGCAGTATTTT. Its translation is CASSSRLAGDRTDTQYF.

Many counts were recorded for this clonotype. Here the CDR3 DNA reads TGTGCCAGCAGCTTAAATTCAAACACCGGGGAGCTGTTTTTT. Residues: CASSLNSNTGELFF. This rearrangement joins TRBV7-3 to TRBJ2-2, with no clear D. There are 14 residues in the CDR3. Germline V gene data show CDR1 as SGHTA and CDR2 as FQGTGA. V was shortened by 1 base and J by 2 bases, with 5 bases between the two germline ends.

This clonotype was seen more than once but under ten times. The V call is TRBV6-6, the J call TRBJ2-3; TRBD2 aligns across 11 bases. Germline CDR1 and CDR2: MNHNY and SVGAGI (reference sequence). The CDR3 is 18 amino acids. V was pared by 6 bases and J by 3 bases, with 14 bases of the junction left unmatched. The CDR3 loop reads CASRDRLAGPSFTDTQYF. CDR3 nucleotide sequence: TGTGCCAGCAGGGATAGACTAGCGGGGCCCTCATTTACAGATACGCAGTATTTT.

This clonotype was counted at least ten times. The chain is built from TRBV7-9 and TRBJ2-7; the D gene is possibly TRBD1 (6 bases). The germline V and J ends were trimmed by 5 bases and 3 bases, with 8 bases remaining between them. The CDR3 sequence is 12 residues long. Per the germline V gene, CDR1 is SEHNR and CDR2 is FQNEAQ (reference sequence). In nucleotides, the CDR3 is TGTGCCAGCAGCGCCAGGGGCTACGAGCAGTACTTC. Its protein is CASSARGYEQYF.

Ten or more counts support this clonotype. This chain links TRBV4-3 with TRBJ1-1, with a possible D match to TRBD1 (6 bases). The CDR3 length is 13 residues. Trimming stripped 5 bases from V and 5 bases from J, with 12 bases between. Per germline, CDR1 LGHNA and CDR2 YSLEER. The chain's CDR3 is CASSAQGGTEAFF. The CDR3 DNA is TGCGCCAGCAGCGCACAGGGTGGGACTGAAGCTTTCTTT.

This clonotype was observed many times. The rearrangement links TRBV5-1 to TRBJ1-1; D unresolved. Per germline, CDR1 SGHRS and CDR2 YFSETQ. There are 15 residues in the CDR3. V lost 1 base and J lost 0, with 10 bases in between. The chain's CDR3 is CASSLRWTMNTEAFF. In nucleotides, the CDR3 is TGCGCCAGCAGCTTGAGATGGACCATGAACACTGAAGCTTTCTTT.